This is a list of T cell receptor beta chains from one sample in a study of blood T cell repertoires in COVID-19. Using immunoSEQ multiplex PCR, the repertoire was profiled, and TCRdb retains in-frame clones only, with some absent. Here the sample spans over 200,000 clones, just over 85% being singletons. The sequencing input was peripheral blood. The receptor set was obtained from a man older than 75 with acute or convalescent COVID-19. CDR3s leave out the opening cysteine and the closing phenylalanine or tryptophan. Fields, in order: CDR3 protein, V gene, J gene, CDR3 length.

CDR3aa: ASSPGVAGGTGELF
v_gene: TRBV7-2
j_gene: TRBJ2-2
len: 14

CDR3aa: ASSPGRGQGYGYT
v_gene: TRBV11-2
j_gene: TRBJ1-2
len: 13

CDR3aa: ASSLQLAGETQY
v_gene: TRBV5-4
j_gene: TRBJ2-5
len: 12

CDR3aa: ASSMLQANEKLF
v_gene: TRBV19
j_gene: TRBJ1-4
len: 12

CDR3aa: ASSGRLAGVGYNEQF
v_gene: TRBV11-2
j_gene: TRBJ2-1
len: 15

CDR3aa: AASRQGVGGYT
v_gene: TRBV12-3/TRBV12-4
j_gene: TRBJ1-2
len: 11

CDR3aa: ASSQGQGGLTGYT
v_gene: TRBV7-2
j_gene: TRBJ1-2
len: 13

CDR3aa: ASSTVGLAWSTEAF
v_gene: TRBV28
j_gene: TRBJ1-1
len: 14

CDR3aa: ASSYPQAREEQF
v_gene: TRBV6-2/TRBV6-3
j_gene: TRBJ2-1
len: 12

CDR3aa: ASSEGAADTQY
v_gene: TRBV25-1
j_gene: TRBJ2-3
len: 11

CDR3aa: ASSFSRQWVNHEQF
v_gene: TRBV11-1
j_gene: TRBJ2-1
len: 14

CDR3aa: ASSYSTRGTGELF
v_gene: TRBV6-5
j_gene: TRBJ2-2
len: 13

CDR3aa: ARSNGRQGHSYNSPLH
v_gene: TRBV5-3
j_gene: TRBJ1-6
len: 16

CDR3aa: ASSSTTGAAQPQH
v_gene: TRBV25-1
j_gene: TRBJ1-5
len: 13